What follows describes a single TCR beta chain. Germline and junction disagree at one end, which may indicate a read error. This entry comes from a study of memory CD4+ T cells and cytomegalovirus serostatus. Study background: Of the healthy Belgian adults, several were CMV seropositive and 20 to 30 seronegative.

The assay was immunoSEQ multiplex PCR, and TCRdb's table has in-frame clones only and misses some. The sample includes some 30,000 clones, around 76% of them seen just once. Germline V gene sequence: CDR1 SSHAT, CDR2 FNYEAQ (reference sequence). The CDR3 spans 14 residues. Single viable CD3+CD4+CD8-CD45RO+ cells were sorted as the memory CD4+ T cells. Serum IgG to CMV pp150, pp28, p38 and p52 defined serostatus. Total CD4+ T cells were enriched by CD4 positive selection. The V and J genes are TRBV7-7 and TRBJ2-3; perhaps D is TRBD1 or TRBD2 (5 bases each). This TCR was sampled from an adult in good health and CMV-seronegative. Some clones in this sample may be carry-over from other donors' samples. The material sequenced was memory CD4+ T cells from blood. The CDR3 bases are TGTGCTAGCAGCTTGGGACCCGAGAGGGATACGCAGTATTTT. Amino acids: CASSLGPERDTQYF.